This entry describes one T cell receptor (beta chain). Germline V gene sequence: CDR1 MNHEY, CDR2 SMNVEV (reference sequence). V dropped 4 bases and J dropped 1; count of bases not matched to a gene: 12. This CDR3 region has 18 residues. These data originate in a study of blood T cell repertoires in COVID-19. Looking at the study overall: Acute-phase and convalescent COVID-19 samples originated in the United States, Italy and Spain. From T cells, B-cell-depleted T cells, or PBMCs came the material, which was cDNA or gDNA.

Sequencing was performed with immunoSEQ multiplex PCR; in TCRdb, only in-frame clones are kept and a portion is missing. The table shows 60,000 to 80,000 clones, with roughly 84% occurring only once. This receptor was identified in a man aged 50 to 59 with active COVID-19. The chain has TRBV27 and TRBJ2-2; 7 nucleotides line up with TRBD2. Sequencing was done on a sample of peripheral blood. In nucleotides, the CDR3 is TGTGCCAGCAGTTGGTGGGGCGGGGGATCTCAGAACACCGGGGAGCTGTTTTTT. Its translation: CASSWWGGGSQNTGELFF.